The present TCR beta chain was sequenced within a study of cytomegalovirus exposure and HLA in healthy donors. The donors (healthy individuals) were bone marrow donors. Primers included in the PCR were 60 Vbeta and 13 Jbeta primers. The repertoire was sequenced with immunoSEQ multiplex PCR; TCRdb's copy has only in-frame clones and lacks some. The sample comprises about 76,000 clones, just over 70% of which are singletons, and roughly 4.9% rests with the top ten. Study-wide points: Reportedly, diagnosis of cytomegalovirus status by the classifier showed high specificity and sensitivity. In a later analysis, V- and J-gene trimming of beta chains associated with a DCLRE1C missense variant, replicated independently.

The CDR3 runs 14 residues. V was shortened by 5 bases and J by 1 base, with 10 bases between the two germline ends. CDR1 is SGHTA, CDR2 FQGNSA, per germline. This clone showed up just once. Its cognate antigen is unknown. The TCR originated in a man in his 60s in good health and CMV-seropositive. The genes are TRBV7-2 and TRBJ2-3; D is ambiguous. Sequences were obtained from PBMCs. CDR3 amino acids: CASSPLPGTDTQYF. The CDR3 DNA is TGTGCCAGCAGCCCCCTCCCTGGCACAGATACGCAGTATTTT.